The 32 T cell receptor beta chains below were found in one sample sequenced in a study of blood T cell repertoires in COVID-19. Profiled with immunoSEQ multiplex PCR; TCRdb holds only in-frame clones, not every one. The sample includes roughly 32,000 clones, 85% seen only once; the top ten take over 7.5%. Material for sequencing was peripheral blood. These receptors originate from a man older than 75 with active COVID-19.

The chain has TRBV5-1 and TRBJ2-5, with D possibly matching TRBD2 (5 bases). The ends were cut back, 0 bases at V and 2 bases at J, with 14 bases in the middle. Germline V gene sequence: CDR1 SGHRS, CDR2 YFSETQ. The CDR3 sequence is 16 residues long. The CDR3 DNA is TGCGCCAGCAGCTTGGGAACCAGACCGGGGCAAGAGACCCAGTACTTC. Its protein is CASSLGTRPGQETQYF.

The chain recombines TRBV6-6 with TRBJ1-1; 8 bases are shared with TRBD1. The CDR3 has 14 residues. Germline V lookup: CDR1 MNHNY, CDR2 SVGAGI (reference sequence). V trimming: 5 bases; J trimming: 6 bases; junction bases outside the gene matches: 8. CDR3 region: CASSPSDRGAEAFF. Here the CDR3 DNA reads TGTGCCAGCAGTCCGTCCGACAGGGGCGCTGAAGCTTTCTTT.

The chain links TRBV4-3 to TRBJ1-1; 7 bases map to TRBD1. This CDR3 has 15 residues. Germline V gene lookup returns CDR1 LGHNA and CDR2 YSLEER. After removal of 0 bases from V and 8 bases from J, the junction contained 9 bases not matched to a gene. CDR3 sequence: CASSQDSRQGWEAFF. The CDR3 DNA is TGCGCCAGCAGCCAAGATTCGAGACAGGGATGGGAAGCTTTCTTT.

The chain links TRBV21-1 to TRBJ2-7; whether TRBD1, the table's D call, matches the DNA was not checked. TRBV21-1 is termed a pseudogene. The CDR3 consists of 16 residues. The CDR3 DNA reads as TGTGCCAGCAGCAACTCTGACAAGCATAATACCTACGAGCAGTACTTC. Its protein is CASSNSDKHNTYEQYF.

The chain recombines TRBV30 with TRBJ1-1; TRBD1 agrees at 9 bases. J gave up 6 bases and V 0 bases, and 5 bases lay outside the gene matches. The length of the CDR3 is 14 residues. Germline V lookup: CDR1 GTSNPN, CDR2 SVGIG (reference sequence). The CDR3 region is CAWSVLGQGAEAFF. The CDR3 bases are TGTGCCTGGAGTGTATTGGGACAGGGAGCTGAAGCTTTCTTT.

This clone showed up just a few times. The chain employs TRBV2 and TRBJ1-6; 10 bases map to TRBD1. Per germline, CDR1 SNHLY and CDR2 FYNNEI. The CDR3 is 14 residues long. V lost 7 bases, J lost 8 bases, and 5 bases stayed unmatched. The CDR3 is CASIRDRGYSPLHF. The CDR3 DNA reads TGTGCCAGCATCCGGGACAGGGGTTATTCACCCCTCCACTTT.

This clone was detected once. Other DNA variants within this sample encode the same CDR3. The CDR3: CASSLQGNTEAFF. The CDR3 DNA reads TGTGCCAGCAGCTTGCAGGGGAACACTGAAGCTTTCTTT. The chain uses TRBV7-9 and TRBJ1-1; D perhaps matches TRBD1 (5 bases). CDR1 is SEHNR, CDR2 FQNEAQ, per germline (reference sequence). The CDR3 loop spans 13 amino acids. Deletions cut 3 bases from V and 1 base from J, with 6 bases between.

The rearrangement uses TRBV5-1 and TRBJ2-7, with a possible D match to TRBD1 (6 bases). The CDR3 sequence is 14 residues long. The germline V gene encodes CDR1 SGHRS and CDR2 YFSETQ. V was cut by 4 bases and J by 0 bases, with 11 bases left in between. The CDR3 loop reads CASSMTGTSYEQYF. In DNA, the CDR3 is TGCGCCAGCAGCATGACAGGAACCTCCTACGAGCAGTACTTC.

This clone was counted a single time. This rearrangement joins TRBV18 to TRBJ1-2; tentative D call: TRBD1 (5 bases). CDR3 length: 15 residues. Between the trimmed V and J ends, which lost 2 bases and 4 bases, there was a span of 14 bases. The germline V gene has CDR1 KGHSH and CDR2 LQKENI. CDR3 protein: CASSPGKRTTYGYTF. As DNA, the CDR3 is TGTGCCAGCTCACCAGGTAAAAGGACAACCTATGGCTACACCTTC.

The V gene is TRBV18, the J gene TRBJ2-7, with no clear D. Trimming left V 3 bases short and J 5 bases short, with 14 bases between. Per the germline V gene, CDR1 is KGHSH and CDR2 is LQKENI. The CDR3 runs to 14 residues. In nucleotides, the CDR3 is TGTGCCAGCTCACCCCGGCCCAGGTTCCACGAGCAGTACTTC. It translates to CASSPRPRFHEQYF.

The rearrangement links TRBV5-6 to TRBJ2-3; 9 nucleotides match TRBD2. From germline, CDR1 is SGHDT and CDR2 YYEEEE. The V segment lost 3 bases and the J segment 4 bases; nucleotides outside the gene matches: 6. CDR3 size: 15 residues. In DNA, the CDR3 is TGTGCCAGCAGCTGGAGAAGCGGGGGGTCAGATACGCAGTATTTT. Its protein product is CASSWRSGGSDTQYF.

The CDR3: CASSTRGEGRNTEAFF. The CDR3 bases are TGTGCCAGCAGCACCCGGGGAGAGGGCCGGAACACTGAAGCTTTCTTT. V and J are TRBV7-8 and TRBJ1-1; unclear D gene. Germline V gene data show CDR1 as SGHVS and CDR2 as FQNEAQ. The CDR3 runs 16 residues. V was pared by 5 bases and J by 1 base, with 17 bases between.

V and J are TRBV7-3 and TRBJ2-2, with 11 bases aligning to TRBD2. CDR3 length: 14 amino acids. V shed 5 bases and J 8 bases; nucleotides not matched to a gene: 4. In germline, CDR1 is SGHTA, CDR2 FQGTGA. CDR3 sequence: CASSPTSGGGELFF. Written as DNA, the CDR3 is TGTGCCAGCAGCCCCACTAGCGGGGGTGGGGAGCTGTTTTTT. Filled out from reference TRBV7-3 and TRBJ2-2, the complete variable domain reads GAGVSQTPSNKVTEKGKYVELRCDPISGHTALYWYRQSLGQGPEFLIYFQGTGAADDSGLPNDRFFAVRPEGSVSTLKIQRTERGDSAVYLCASSPTSGGGELFFGEGSRLTVL.

The V and J genes are TRBV6-6 and TRBJ2-7, with TRBD1 as a possible D gene (6 bases). The CDR3 loop spans 15 amino acids. Trimming stripped 0 bases from V and 1 base from J, with 10 bases between. Per germline, CDR1 MNHNY and CDR2 SVGAGI (reference sequence). CDR3 sequence reads: CASSYSRQGSYEQYF. Here the CDR3 DNA reads TGTGCCAGCAGTTACTCGCGTCAGGGGTCCTACGAGCAGTACTTC.

The chain carries TRBV14 and TRBJ2-2, with D unclear. Trimming shortened V by 1 base and J by 5 bases, and 11 bases separated the two germline ends. The CDR3 spans 15 residues. From germline, CDR1 is SGHDN and CDR2 FVKESK. In DNA form, the CDR3 reads TGTGCCAGCAGCCAAGCCAGGTTACGAACCGGGGAGCTGTTTTTT. It is translated as CASSQARLRTGELFF.

DNA of the CDR3: TGTGCCAGCAGTCATGTATCAGGGGGAAACTATGGCTACACCTTC. Protein: CASSHVSGGNYGYTF. J is TRBJ1-2 and V is TRBV3-1 (or the pseudogene TRBV3-2); TRBD1 matches at 7 bases. The CDR3 has 15 residues. V lost 6 bases, J lost 2 bases, and 9 bases stayed unmatched. From germline, CDR1 is LGHDT and CDR2 YNNKEL (reference sequence).

The V and J genes are TRBV18 and TRBJ2-1; D not resolved. Germline assignment: CDR1 KGHSH and CDR2 LQKENI. This CDR3 has 14 amino acids. V was pared by 0 bases and J by 6 bases, with 9 bases between. The CDR3 sequence: CASSPPNSINEQFF. DNA of the CDR3: TGTGCCAGCTCACCACCGAACTCGATCAATGAGCAGTTCTTC.

The rearrangement links TRBV6-2 or TRBV6-3 to TRBJ2-7; the match to TRBD2 covers 10 bases. Looked up from germline, CDR1 is MNHEY and CDR2 is SVGEGT. The CDR3 totals 14 residues. The V and J ends lost 6 bases and 3 bases, in that order; junction bases with no gene match: 5. The CDR3 sequence is CASSTSGELYEQYF. The CDR3 bases are TGTGCCAGCAGCACTAGCGGGGAGCTCTACGAGCAGTACTTC.

The chain links TRBV6-5 to TRBJ2-2, with TRBD2 matching 8 bases. The junction had 10 bases not matched to a gene; V was cut back by 6 bases and J by 7 bases. Germline V gives CDR1 MNHEY, CDR2 SVGAGI. The CDR3 is 15 amino acids. Written as DNA, the CDR3 is TGTGCCAGCAGCGATCCGGGACTAGATGGCGGGGAGCTGTTTTTT. Translated, it gives CASSDPGLDGGELFF.

This clone was detected only a few times. The CDR3 region has the DNA TGTGCCAGCAGTCAATCCCGGACAGGGCGCCCCTGGGACGAGCAGTACTTC. Its protein product is CASSQSRTGRPWDEQYF. The chain links TRBV27 to TRBJ2-7; 8 nucleotides align to TRBD1. The CDR3 is made up of 17 amino acids. Germline values: CDR1 MNHEY, CDR2 SMNVEV (reference sequence). The V and J ends lost 5 bases and 5 bases, in that order; junction bases with no gene match: 17.

This clone is a singleton in its sample. This rearrangement joins TRBV12-5 to TRBJ2-3; 9 positions match TRBD2. The CDR3 contains 14 residues. Germline loops: CDR1 LGHNT, CDR2 FRNRAP. V lost 5 bases to trimming and J lost 3 bases; unmatched junction nucleotides: 3. CDR3 region: CASGNSGGTDTQYF. DNA for the CDR3: TGTGCTAGTGGTAATAGCGGGGGTACAGATACGCAGTATTTT.

The chain recombines TRBV7-9 with TRBJ1-1, with D uncertain. Trimming took off 3 bases at V and 3 bases at J, with 8 bases between the two ends. This CDR3 comprises 13 residues. Germline V gene data show CDR1 as SEHNR and CDR2 as FQNEAQ (reference sequence). CDR3 bases: TGTGCCAGCAGCTTTAGCTTTGACACTGAAGCTTTCTTT. Encoded protein: CASSFSFDTEAFF.

The genes are TRBV5-1 and TRBJ1-2, with 8 bases identical to TRBD1. Germline V gene lookup returns CDR1 SGHRS and CDR2 YFSETQ. Losses at the gene ends were 4 bases for V and 5 bases for J; bases not matched to a gene: 13. The CDR3 contains 16 residues. The CDR3 coding sequence is TGCGCCAGCAGCCAGGCGACAGGGGTGGGGTTTTATGGCTACACCTTC. Its translation is CASSQATGVGFYGYTF.

The chain is built from TRBV9 and TRBJ1-3, with D uncertain. Trimming took 4 bases from V and 7 from J, leaving 9 bases between them. The CDR3 contains 12 residues. The V gene's germline CDR1 is SGDLS and CDR2 YYNGEE. DNA for the CDR3: TGTGCCAGCAGCCTCCCCGGGAACACCATATATTTT. It is translated as CASSLPGNTIYF.

This chain uses TRBV21-1 with TRBJ2-3; the table's TRBD2 call for D was not verified on the DNA. TRBV21-1 is tagged as a pseudogene. The CDR3 consists of 10 residues. The CDR3 loop is CASGLAGQYF. The DNA for the CDR3 is TGTGCCAGTGGACTAGCAGGGCAGTATTTT.

This chain uses TRBV7-2 with TRBJ2-1; D remains unclear. This CDR3 is 12 amino acids long. Trimming stripped 2 bases from V and 8 bases from J, with 7 bases between. Germline loops: CDR1 SGHTA, CDR2 FQGNSA. CDR3 bases: TGTGCCAGCAGCTTAACTGGTCATGAGCAGTTCTTC. It encodes CASSLTGHEQFF.

The rearrangement joins TRBV6-5 to TRBJ2-5; TRBD2 matches at 7 bases. CDR1 and CDR2 (germline): MNHEY, SVGAGI. V shed 6 bases and J 5 bases; nucleotides not matched to a gene: 9. The CDR3 is made up of 14 amino acids. The CDR3 here is CASRPRLAVETQYF. The DNA for the CDR3 is TGTGCCAGCAGACCCCGACTAGCAGTGGAGACCCAGTACTTC.

CDR3 coding DNA: TGTGCCAGCATTGAGCAGGGGGGAAGGTTCTCCTACGAGCAGTACTTC. Translation: CASIEQGGRFSYEQYF. The chain combines TRBV6-1 with TRBJ2-7; possible D gene TRBD1, 7 bases. Between the trimmed V and J ends, which lost 7 bases and 0 bases, there was a span of 19 bases. CDR3 length: 16 amino acids. Germline V gives CDR1 MNHNS, CDR2 SASEGT.

The chain combines TRBV29-1 with TRBJ2-3, with 11 bases that match TRBD2. CDR3 length equals 13 residues. V gave up 6 bases and J gave up 8 bases; unmatched junction bases: 7. In germline, CDR1 is SQVTM, CDR2 ANQGSEA. CDR3 protein: CSVGTSGTGTQYF. The CDR3 DNA reads TGCAGCGTGGGGACTAGCGGCACGGGTACGCAGTATTTT.

This chain connects TRBV4-2 to TRBJ2-3; TRBD2 matches 16 bases. Germline loops: CDR1 LGHNA, CDR2 YNFKEQ. J lost 6 bases, V lost 4 bases, and 10 bases had no gene match. The CDR3 has 18 amino acids. CDR3 sequence reads: CASSRPGTSGGGSDTQYF. The CDR3 DNA reads TGTGCCAGCAGCCGTCCCGGGACTAGCGGGGGGGGTTCCGATACGCAGTATTTT.

The rearrangement uses TRBV28 and TRBJ2-7; 10 nucleotides line up with TRBD2. Germline V gene sequence: CDR1 MDHEN, CDR2 SYDVKM. CDR3 size: 15 residues. Losses at the gene ends were 2 bases for V and 7 bases for J; bases not matched to a gene: 8. The DNA for the CDR3 is TGTGCCAGCAGTTTACGAGCGGGGGGGCCAGGAGAGCAGTACTTC. This sequence encodes CASSLRAGGPGEQYF.

The chain has TRBV30 and TRBJ1-3; 7 nucleotides agree with TRBD1. The CDR3 runs 14 residues. Germline lookup yields CDR1 GTSNPN and CDR2 SVGIG (reference sequence). J lost 0 bases, V lost 3 bases, and 2 bases had no gene match. The chain's CDR3 is CAWRSGGSGNTIYF. CDR3 in DNA: TGTGCCTGGAGGTCAGGGGGCTCTGGAAACACCATATATTTT.